This T cell receptor beta chain was retrieved from a study of blood T cell repertoires in COVID-19. Study summary: The origin of the acute and convalescent COVID-19 samples was the United States, Italy and Spain.

The table came from immunoSEQ multiplex PCR; TCRdb's copy has only in-frame clones and leaves some out. This table holds approximately 220,000 clones, around nine tenths found once. The CDR3 consists of 13 residues. Trimming stripped 5 bases from V and 4 bases from J, with 9 bases between. CDR1 and CDR2 from the germline V gene are LGHDT and YNNKEL (reference sequence). The age range of participants was 18 to 89 years, with residence in about 25 US areas. The chain recombines TRBV3-1 (or the pseudogene TRBV3-2) with TRBJ1-5; D possibly corresponds to TRBD1 (5 bases). The sample was PBMCs or T cells enriched from blood (not recorded which). The origin of this receptor is a woman aged 25 to 39 with acute COVID-19. The CDR3 loop reads CASSLGLNQPQHF. Written as DNA, the CDR3 is TGTGCCAGCAGCTTGGGACTTAATCAGCCCCAGCATTTT.